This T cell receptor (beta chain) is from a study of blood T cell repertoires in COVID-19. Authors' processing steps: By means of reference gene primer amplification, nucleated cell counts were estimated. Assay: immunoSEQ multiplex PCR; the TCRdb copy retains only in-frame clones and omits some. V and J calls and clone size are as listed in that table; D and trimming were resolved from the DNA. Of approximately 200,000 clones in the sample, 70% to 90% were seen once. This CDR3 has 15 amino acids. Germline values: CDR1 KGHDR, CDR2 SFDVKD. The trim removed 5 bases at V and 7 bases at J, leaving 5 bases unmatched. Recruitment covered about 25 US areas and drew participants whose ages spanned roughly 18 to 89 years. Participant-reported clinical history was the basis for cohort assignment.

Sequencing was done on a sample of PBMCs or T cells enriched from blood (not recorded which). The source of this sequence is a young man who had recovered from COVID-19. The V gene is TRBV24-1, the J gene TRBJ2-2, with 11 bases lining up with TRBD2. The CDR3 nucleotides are TGTGCCACCAGTGGTAGCGGGAGGGCCTTCGGGGAGCTGTTTTTT. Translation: CATSGSGRAFGELFF.